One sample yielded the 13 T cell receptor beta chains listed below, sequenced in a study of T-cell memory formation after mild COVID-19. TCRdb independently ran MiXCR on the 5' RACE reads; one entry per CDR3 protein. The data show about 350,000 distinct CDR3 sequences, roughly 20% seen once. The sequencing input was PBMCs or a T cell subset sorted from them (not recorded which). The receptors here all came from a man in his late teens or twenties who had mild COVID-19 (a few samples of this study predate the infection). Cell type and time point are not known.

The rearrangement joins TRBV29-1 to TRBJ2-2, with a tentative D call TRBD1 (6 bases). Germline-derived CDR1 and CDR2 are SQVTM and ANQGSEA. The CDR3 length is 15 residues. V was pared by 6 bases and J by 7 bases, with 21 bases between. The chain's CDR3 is CSVLRDTSGVGELFF. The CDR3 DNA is TGCAGCGTGTTACGGGACACCAGTGGAGTCGGGGAGCTGTTTTTT.

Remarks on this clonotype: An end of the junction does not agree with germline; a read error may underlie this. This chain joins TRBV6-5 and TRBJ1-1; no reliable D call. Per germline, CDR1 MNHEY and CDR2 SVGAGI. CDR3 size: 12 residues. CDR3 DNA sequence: TGTGCCAGCGGTTACGCGGGCACTGAAGCTTTCTTT. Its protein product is CASGYAGTEAFF.

CDR3 region: CASSLGATQNTEAFF. The CDR3 DNA reads as TGTGCCAGCAGCTTAGGTGCGACGCAGAACACTGAAGCTTTCTTT. The gene calls are TRBV7-2 and TRBJ1-1; the D is unclear. CDR1 is SGHTA, CDR2 FQGNSA, per germline. This CDR3 region has 15 residues. Between the trimmed V and J ends, which lost 1 base and 1 base, there was a span of 10 bases.

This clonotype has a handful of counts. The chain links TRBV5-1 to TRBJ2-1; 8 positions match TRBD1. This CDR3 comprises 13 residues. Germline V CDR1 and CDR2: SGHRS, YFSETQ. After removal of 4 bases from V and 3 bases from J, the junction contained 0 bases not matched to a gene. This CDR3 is CASSGTGYNEQFF. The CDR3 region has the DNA TGCGCCAGCAGCGGGACAGGCTACAATGAGCAGTTCTTC.

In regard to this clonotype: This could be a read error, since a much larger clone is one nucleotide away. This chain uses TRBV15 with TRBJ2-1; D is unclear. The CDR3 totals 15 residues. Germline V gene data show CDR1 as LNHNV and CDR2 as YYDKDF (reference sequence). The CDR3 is CVTSNHTSSYNEQFF. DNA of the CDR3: TGTGTCACCAGCAACCACACGAGCTCCTACAATGAGCAGTTCTTC.

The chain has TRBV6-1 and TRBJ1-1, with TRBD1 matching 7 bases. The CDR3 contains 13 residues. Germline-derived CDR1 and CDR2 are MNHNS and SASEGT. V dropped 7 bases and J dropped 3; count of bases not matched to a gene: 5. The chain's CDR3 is CASKTGEDTEAFF. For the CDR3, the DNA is TGTGCCAGCAAAACAGGGGAGGACACTGAAGCTTTCTTT.

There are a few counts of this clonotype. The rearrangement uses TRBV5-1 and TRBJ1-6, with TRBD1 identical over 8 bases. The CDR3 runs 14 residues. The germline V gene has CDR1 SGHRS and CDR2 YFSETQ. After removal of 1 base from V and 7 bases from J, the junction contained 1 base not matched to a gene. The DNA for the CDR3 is TGCGCCAGCAGCTTGACAGGGGGGAATTCACCCCTCCACTTT. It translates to CASSLTGGNSPLHF.

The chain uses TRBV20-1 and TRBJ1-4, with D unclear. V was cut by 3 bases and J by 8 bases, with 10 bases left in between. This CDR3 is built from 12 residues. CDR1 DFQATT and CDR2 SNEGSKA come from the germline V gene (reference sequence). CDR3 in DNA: TGCAGTGCTAGCTCTGGGCACGAAAAACTGTTTTTT. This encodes CSASSGHEKLFF.

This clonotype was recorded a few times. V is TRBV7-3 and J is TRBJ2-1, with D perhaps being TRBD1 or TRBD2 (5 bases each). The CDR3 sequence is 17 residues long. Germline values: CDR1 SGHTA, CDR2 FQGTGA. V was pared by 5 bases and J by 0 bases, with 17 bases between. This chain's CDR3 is CASSPGWDQSSYNEQFF. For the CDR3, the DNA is TGTGCCAGCAGCCCTGGTTGGGACCAGAGCTCCTACAATGAGCAGTTCTTC. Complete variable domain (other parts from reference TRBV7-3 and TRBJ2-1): GAGVSQTPSNKVTEKGKYVELRCDPISGHTALYWYRQSLGQGPEFLIYFQGTGAADDSGLPNDRFFAVRPEGSVSTLKIQRTERGDSAVYLCASSPGWDQSSYNEQFFGPGTRLTVL.

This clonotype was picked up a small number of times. Here the CDR3 reads CATSDWTSGGAEADTQYF. The CDR3 bases are TGTGCCACCAGTGATTGGACTAGCGGGGGGGCCGAGGCAGATACGCAGTATTTT. The chain combines TRBV24-1 with TRBJ2-3, with 15 bases matching TRBD2. The trim removed 2 bases at V and 4 bases at J, leaving 6 bases unmatched. Per the germline V gene, CDR1 is KGHDR and CDR2 is SFDVKD. The length of the CDR3 is 18 residues.

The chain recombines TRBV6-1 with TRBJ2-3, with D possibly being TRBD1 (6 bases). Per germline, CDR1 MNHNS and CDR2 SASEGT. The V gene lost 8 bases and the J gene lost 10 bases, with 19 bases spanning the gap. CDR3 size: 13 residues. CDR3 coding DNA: TGTGCCAGCCGATATTCAGGGGTCGCGGCGCAGTATTTT. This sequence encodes CASRYSGVAAQYF.

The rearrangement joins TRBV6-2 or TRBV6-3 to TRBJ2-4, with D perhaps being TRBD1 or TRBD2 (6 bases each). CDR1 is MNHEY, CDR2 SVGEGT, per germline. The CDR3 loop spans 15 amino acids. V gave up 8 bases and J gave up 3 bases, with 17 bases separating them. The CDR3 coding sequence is TGTGCCAGCCGCCTAGGGGGGACGGTCAAAAACATTCAGTACTTC. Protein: CASRLGGTVKNIQYF.

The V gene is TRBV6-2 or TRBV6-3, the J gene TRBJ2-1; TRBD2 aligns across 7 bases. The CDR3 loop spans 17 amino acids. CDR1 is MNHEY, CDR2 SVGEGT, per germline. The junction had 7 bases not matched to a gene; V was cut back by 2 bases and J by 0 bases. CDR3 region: CASSYGRRGSSYNEQFF. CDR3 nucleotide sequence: TGTGCCAGCAGTTACGGCAGGCGGGGGAGCTCCTACAATGAGCAGTTCTTC.